This T cell receptor (beta chain) was observed in a study of identical twins. General study findings and limits: Researchers reported excess low generation probability among twin-shared out-of-frame alpha sequences.

CDR3 length: 11 amino acids. Germline lookup yields CDR1 MNHEY and CDR2 SVGAGI. V lost 5 bases to trimming and J lost 5 bases, with 6 bases between them. This clonotype appeared many times. Its antigen is currently unknown. Template switching (which added a universal primer site) was used, and cDNA carried unique molecular identifiers. TCRdb fed the 5' RACE reads into MiXCR, producing one record per CDR3 protein. The table shows fewer than 900,000 distinct CDR3 sequences, with around 21% occurring only once. These data also formed part of another study, on T cells expressing NK-cell markers. This second study notes: The study drew TCR beta repertoires from sorted CD3+CD56+NKG2C+, CD3+CD56+NKG2C- and CD3+CD56-NKG2C+ T cells. Each of over 5 donors carried dominant NKG2C+ clonotypes accounting for about 1.0-7.5% of CD8+ T cells.

The rearrangement links TRBV6-5 to TRBJ2-5, with D perhaps being TRBD1 or TRBD2 (5 bases each). The sequenced sample was PBMCs. The receptor comes from a young woman in good health. DNA of the CDR3: TGTGCCAGCAGTGGGGGTGAGACCCAGTACTTC. Residues: CASSGGETQYF.